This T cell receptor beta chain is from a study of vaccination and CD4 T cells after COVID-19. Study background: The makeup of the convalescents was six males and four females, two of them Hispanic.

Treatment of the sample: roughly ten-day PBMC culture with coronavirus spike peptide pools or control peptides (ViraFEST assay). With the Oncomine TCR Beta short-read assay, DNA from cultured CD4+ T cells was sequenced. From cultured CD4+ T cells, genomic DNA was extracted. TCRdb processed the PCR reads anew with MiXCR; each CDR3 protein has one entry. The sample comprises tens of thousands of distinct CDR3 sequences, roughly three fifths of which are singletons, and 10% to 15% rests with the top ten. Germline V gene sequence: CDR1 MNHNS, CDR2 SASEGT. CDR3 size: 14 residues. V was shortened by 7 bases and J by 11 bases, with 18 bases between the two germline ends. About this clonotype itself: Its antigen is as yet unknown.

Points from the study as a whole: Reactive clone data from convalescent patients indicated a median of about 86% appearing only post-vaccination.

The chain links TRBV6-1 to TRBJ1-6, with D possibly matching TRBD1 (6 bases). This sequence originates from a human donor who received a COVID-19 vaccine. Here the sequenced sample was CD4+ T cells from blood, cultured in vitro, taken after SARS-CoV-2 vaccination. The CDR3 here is CASKSDRIGAPLHF. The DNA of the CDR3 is TGTGCCAGCAAATCTGACAGGATTGGCGCACCCCTCCACTTT.